This T cell receptor (beta chain) came from a study of blood T cell repertoires in COVID-19. Study processing details: For nucleated cells, counts were estimated from reference gene primer amplification. Data came from immunoSEQ multiplex PCR; TCRdb stores just in-frame clones and leaves some out. That table gives V, J and clone size, and the DNA gave D and trimming. The profile covers some 300,000 clones, with roughly 87% appearing a single time and over 0.8% taken by the ten largest. The CDR3 is made up of 17 amino acids. Trimming shortened V by 3 bases and J by 4 bases, and 19 bases separated the two germline ends. Germline CDR1 and CDR2: MGHDK and SYGVNS.

The chain combines TRBV25-1 with TRBJ2-1; the D gene is possibly TRBD1 (6 bases). This receptor was taken from a young woman who had recovered from COVID-19. The source material was PBMCs or T cells enriched from blood (not recorded which). The CDR3 DNA reads TGTGCCAGCAGTGAGGGAAACAGGGCTGGTGGATACAATGAGCAGTTCTTC. Its protein product is CASSEGNRAGGYNEQFF.